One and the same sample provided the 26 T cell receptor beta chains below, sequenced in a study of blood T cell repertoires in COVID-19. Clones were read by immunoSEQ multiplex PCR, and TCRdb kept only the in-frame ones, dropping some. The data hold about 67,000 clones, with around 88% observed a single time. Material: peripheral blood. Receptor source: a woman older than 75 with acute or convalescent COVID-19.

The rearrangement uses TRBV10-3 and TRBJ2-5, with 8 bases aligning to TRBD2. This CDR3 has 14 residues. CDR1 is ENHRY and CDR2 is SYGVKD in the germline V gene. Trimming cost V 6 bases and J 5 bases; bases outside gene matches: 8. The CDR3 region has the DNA TGTGCCATCAGGGTAGCGGGGTTGCGGGAGACCCAGTACTTC. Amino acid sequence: CAIRVAGLRETQYF.

Here the CDR3 DNA reads TGTGCCGCCTCGACGACAGTGGGTAACTCCTACAATGAGCAGTTCTTC. This translates into CAASTTVGNSYNEQFF. V gene TRBV28 combines with J gene TRBJ2-1; a weak D match, TRBD1 (5 bases). The germline V and J ends were trimmed by 11 bases and 0 bases, with 20 bases remaining between them. The CDR3 contains 16 residues. Germline V lookup: CDR1 MDHEN, CDR2 SYDVKM.

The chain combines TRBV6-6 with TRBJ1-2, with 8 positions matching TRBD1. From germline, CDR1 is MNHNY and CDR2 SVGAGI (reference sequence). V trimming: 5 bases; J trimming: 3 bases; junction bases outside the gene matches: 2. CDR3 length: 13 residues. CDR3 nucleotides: TGTGCCAGCAGTATGACAGGGGACTATGGCTACACCTTC. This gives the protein CASSMTGDYGYTF.

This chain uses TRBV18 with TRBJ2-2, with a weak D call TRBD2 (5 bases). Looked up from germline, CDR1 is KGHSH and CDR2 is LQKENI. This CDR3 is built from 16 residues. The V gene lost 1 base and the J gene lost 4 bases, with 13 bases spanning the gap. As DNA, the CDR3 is TGTGCCAGCTCACCACAGCCAGTAGCGAGCACCGGGGAGCTGTTTTTT. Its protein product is CASSPQPVASTGELFF.

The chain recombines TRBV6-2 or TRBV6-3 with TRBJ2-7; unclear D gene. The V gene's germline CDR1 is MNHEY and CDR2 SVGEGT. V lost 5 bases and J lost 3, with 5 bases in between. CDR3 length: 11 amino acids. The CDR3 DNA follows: TGTGCCAGCAGTCCACTCTACGAGCAGTACTTC. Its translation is CASSPLYEQYF.

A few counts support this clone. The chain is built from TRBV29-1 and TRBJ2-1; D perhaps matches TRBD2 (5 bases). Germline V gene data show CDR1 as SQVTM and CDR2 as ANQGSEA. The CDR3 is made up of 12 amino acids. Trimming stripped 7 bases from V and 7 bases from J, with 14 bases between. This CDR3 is CSAYRGLNEQFF. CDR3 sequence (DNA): TGCAGCGCCTATCGGGGTTTGAATGAGCAGTTCTTC.

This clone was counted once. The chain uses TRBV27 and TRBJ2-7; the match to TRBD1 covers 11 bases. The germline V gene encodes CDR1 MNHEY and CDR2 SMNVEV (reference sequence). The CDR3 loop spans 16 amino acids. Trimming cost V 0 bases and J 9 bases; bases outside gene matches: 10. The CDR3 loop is CASSLSSGTGGHVQYF. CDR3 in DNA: TGTGCCAGCAGTTTATCATCCGGGACAGGGGGGCACGTGCAGTACTTC.

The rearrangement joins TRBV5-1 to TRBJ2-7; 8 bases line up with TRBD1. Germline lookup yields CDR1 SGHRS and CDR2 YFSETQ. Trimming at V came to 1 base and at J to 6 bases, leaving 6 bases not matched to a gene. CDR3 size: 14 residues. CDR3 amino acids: CASSLSRTGTEQYF. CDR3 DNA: TGCGCCAGCAGCTTGTCCCGGACAGGGACCGAGCAGTACTTC.

Here the CDR3 DNA reads TGTGCCAGCAGTTTGAAGCGGGGAACCTACAATGAGCAGTTCTTC. It is translated as CASSLKRGTYNEQFF. The chain carries TRBV6-2 or TRBV6-3 and TRBJ2-1, with 7 bases fitting TRBD2. Trimming removed 4 bases from V and 2 bases from J; junction bases left unmatched: 5. This CDR3 has 15 residues. The germline CDR1 and CDR2 sequences are MNHEY and SVGEGT.

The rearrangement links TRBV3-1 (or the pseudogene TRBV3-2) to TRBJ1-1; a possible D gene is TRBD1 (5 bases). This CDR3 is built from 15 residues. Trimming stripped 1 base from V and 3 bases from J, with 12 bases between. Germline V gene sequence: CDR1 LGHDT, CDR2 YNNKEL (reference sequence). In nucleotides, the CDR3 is TGTGCCAGCAGCCAAGGGCCCGGCAGGGACACTGAAGCTTTCTTT. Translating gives CASSQGPGRDTEAFF.

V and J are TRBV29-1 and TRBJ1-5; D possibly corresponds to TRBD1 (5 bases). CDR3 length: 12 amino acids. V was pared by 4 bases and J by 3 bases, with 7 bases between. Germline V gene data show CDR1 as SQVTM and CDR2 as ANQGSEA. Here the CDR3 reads CSVAGPNQPQHF. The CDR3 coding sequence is TGCAGCGTTGCAGGGCCCAATCAGCCCCAGCATTTT.

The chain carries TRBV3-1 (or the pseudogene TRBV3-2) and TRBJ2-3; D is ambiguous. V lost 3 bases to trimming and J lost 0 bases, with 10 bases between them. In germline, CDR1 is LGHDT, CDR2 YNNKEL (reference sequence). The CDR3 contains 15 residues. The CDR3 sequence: CASSQTISSTDTQYF. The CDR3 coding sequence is TGTGCCAGCAGCCAGACAATTTCTAGCACAGATACGCAGTATTTT.

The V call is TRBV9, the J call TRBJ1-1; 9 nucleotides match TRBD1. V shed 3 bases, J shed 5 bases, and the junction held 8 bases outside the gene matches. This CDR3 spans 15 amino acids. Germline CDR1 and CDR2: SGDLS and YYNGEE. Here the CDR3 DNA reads TGTGCCAGCAGCGAGTCCAACAGGGGGCTAACTGAAGCTTTCTTT. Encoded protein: CASSESNRGLTEAFF.

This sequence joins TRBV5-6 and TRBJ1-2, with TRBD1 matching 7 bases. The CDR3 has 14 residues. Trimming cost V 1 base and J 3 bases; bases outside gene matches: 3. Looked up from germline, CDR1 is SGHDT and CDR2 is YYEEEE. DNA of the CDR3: TGTGCCAGCAGCTTGAGGGACAGCCACTATGGCTACACCTTC. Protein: CASSLRDSHYGYTF.

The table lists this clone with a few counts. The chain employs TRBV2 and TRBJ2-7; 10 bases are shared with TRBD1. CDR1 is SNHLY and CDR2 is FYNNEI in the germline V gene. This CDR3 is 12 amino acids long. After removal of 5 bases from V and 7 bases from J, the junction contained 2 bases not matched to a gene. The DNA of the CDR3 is TGTGCCAGCAGTTCGGACAGGGGGGAGCAGTACTTC. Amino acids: CASSSDRGEQYF.

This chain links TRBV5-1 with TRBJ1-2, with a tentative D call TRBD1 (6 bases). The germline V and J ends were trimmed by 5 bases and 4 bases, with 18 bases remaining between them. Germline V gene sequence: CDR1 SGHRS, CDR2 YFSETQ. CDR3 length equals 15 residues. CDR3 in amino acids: CASRKTLDRSYGYTF. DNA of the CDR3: TGCGCCAGCAGAAAGACCCTGGACAGATCCTATGGCTACACCTTC.

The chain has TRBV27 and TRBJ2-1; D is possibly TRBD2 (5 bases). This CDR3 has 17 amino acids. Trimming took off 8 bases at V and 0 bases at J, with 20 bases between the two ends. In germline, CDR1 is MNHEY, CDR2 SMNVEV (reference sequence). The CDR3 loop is CASGWTGSKSSYNEQFF. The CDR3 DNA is TGTGCCAGCGGGTGGACGGGGTCGAAGAGCTCCTACAATGAGCAGTTCTTC.

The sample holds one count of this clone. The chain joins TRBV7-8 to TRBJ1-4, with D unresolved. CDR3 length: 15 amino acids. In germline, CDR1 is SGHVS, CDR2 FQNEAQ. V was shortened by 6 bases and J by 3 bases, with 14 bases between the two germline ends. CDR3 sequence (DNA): TGTGCCAGCAGTCCACAGCGGATTTCTAATGAAAAACTGTTTTTT. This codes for CASSPQRISNEKLFF.

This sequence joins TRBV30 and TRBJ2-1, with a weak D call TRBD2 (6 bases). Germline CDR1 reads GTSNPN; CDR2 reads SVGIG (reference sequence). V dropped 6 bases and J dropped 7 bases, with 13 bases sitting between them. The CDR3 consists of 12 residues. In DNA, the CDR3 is TGTGCCTGCCGGGAGAGAAGGAATGAGCAGTTCTTC. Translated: CACRERRNEQFF.

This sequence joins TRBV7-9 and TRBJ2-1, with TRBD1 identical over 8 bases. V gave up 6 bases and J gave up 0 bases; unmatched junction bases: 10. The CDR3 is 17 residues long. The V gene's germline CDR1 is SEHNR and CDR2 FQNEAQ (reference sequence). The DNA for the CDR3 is TGTGCCAGCAGATCACAGGGGGGACTTAGCTCCTACAATGAGCAGTTCTTC. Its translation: CASRSQGGLSSYNEQFF.

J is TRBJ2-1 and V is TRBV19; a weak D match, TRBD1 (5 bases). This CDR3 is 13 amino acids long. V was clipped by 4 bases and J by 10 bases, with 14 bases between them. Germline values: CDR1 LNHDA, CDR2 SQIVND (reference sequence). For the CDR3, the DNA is TGTGCCAGTAGTAACCTTGGCGGACACGAGCAGTTCTTC. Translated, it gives CASSNLGGHEQFF.

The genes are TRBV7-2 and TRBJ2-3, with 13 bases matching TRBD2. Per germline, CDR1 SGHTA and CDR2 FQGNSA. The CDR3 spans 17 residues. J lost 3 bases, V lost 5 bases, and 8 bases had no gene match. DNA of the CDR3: TGTGCCAGCAGCAAGCGTACTAGCGGGAGGGGAACAGATACGCAGTATTTT. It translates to CASSKRTSGRGTDTQYF.

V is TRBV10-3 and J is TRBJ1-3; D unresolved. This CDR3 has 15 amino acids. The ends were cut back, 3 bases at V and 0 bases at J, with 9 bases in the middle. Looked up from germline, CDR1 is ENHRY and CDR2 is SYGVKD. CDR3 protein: CAISEGSLSGNTIYF. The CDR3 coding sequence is TGTGCCATCAGTGAAGGGAGCCTCTCTGGAAACACCATATATTTT.

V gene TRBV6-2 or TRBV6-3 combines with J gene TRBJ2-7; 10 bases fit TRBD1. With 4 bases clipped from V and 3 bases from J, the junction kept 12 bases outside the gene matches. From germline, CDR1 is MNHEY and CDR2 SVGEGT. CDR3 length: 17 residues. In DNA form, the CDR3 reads TGTGCCAGCAGTTCGACCTGGACAGGGGGAATTCACTACGAGCAGTACTTC. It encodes CASSSTWTGGIHYEQYF.

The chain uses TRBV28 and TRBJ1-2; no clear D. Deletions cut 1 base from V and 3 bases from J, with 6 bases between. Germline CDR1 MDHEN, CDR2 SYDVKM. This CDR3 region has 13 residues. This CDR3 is CASSLSLYYGYTF. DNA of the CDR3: TGTGCCAGCAGTTTATCCTTGTACTATGGCTACACCTTC.

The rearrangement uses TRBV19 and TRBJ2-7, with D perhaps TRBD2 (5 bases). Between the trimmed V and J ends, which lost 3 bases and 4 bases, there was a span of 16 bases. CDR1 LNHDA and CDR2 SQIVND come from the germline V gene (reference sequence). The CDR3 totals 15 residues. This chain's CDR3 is CASSIGPGNLYEQYF. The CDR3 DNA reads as TGTGCCAGTAGTATCGGACCGGGAAACTTATACGAGCAGTACTTC.